The 19 T cell receptor beta chains given below trace back to one sample, sequenced in a study of blood T cell repertoires in COVID-19. Libraries were prepared by immunoSEQ multiplex PCR; TCRdb keeps only in-frame clonotypes and omits some of them. The table has some 95,000 clones, approximately 76% seen once. Specimen: peripheral blood. These receptor sequences come from a man between 65 and 85 years old with acute or convalescent COVID-19.

The V gene is TRBV28, the J gene TRBJ1-2; maybe TRBD1 (5 bases). Germline V lookup: CDR1 MDHEN, CDR2 SYDVKM. Trimming left V 0 bases short and J 1 base short, with 9 bases between. This CDR3 is 15 amino acids long. The CDR3 DNA reads as TGTGCCAGCAGTTTATGGGGGCAGGATAACTATGGCTACACCTTC. The encoded protein is CASSLWGQDNYGYTF.

The CDR3 protein is CASSSTLFANTGELFF. CDR3 in DNA: TGTGCCAGCAGCTCGACACTGTTCGCGAACACCGGGGAGCTGTTTTTT. The rearrangement uses TRBV5-4 and TRBJ2-2; no firm D call. Trimming left V 3 bases short and J 0 bases short, with 12 bases between. The CDR3 is 16 residues long. Germline lookup yields CDR1 SGHNT and CDR2 YYREEE (reference sequence).

The chain's CDR3 is CASSSQVPHGYTF. DNA for the CDR3: TGTGCCAGCAGTTCACAGGTACCCCATGGCTACACCTTC. The genes are TRBV12-3 or TRBV12-4 and TRBJ1-2; perhaps TRBD1 as D (5 bases). The V end was cut by 4 bases, the J end by 6 bases, with 12 bases between. The CDR3 loop spans 13 amino acids.

This CDR3 is CASSRQRQSSYNEQFF. CDR3 nucleotides: TGTGCCAGCTCCCGACAGCGTCAGAGCTCCTACAATGAGCAGTTCTTC. The gene calls are TRBV18 and TRBJ2-1; D might be TRBD1 (5 bases). Germline lookup yields CDR1 KGHSH and CDR2 LQKENI. This CDR3 is built from 16 residues. Trimming left V 6 bases short and J 0 bases short, with 15 bases between.

The chain employs TRBV19 and TRBJ2-2, with D perhaps TRBD1 (6 bases). Trimming cost V 4 bases and J 1 base, with 7 bases left between them. Per the germline V gene, CDR1 is LNHDA and CDR2 is SQIVND (reference sequence). CDR3 length: 14 residues. CDR3 protein: CASSKQGNTGELFF. The CDR3, as DNA: TGTGCCAGTAGTAAACAGGGGAACACCGGGGAGCTGTTTTTT.

The chain joins TRBV6-5 to TRBJ1-2, with D perhaps matching TRBD1 (6 bases). Germline CDR1 MNHEY, CDR2 SVGAGI. With 5 bases removed from V and 6 bases from J, the gap between germline ends came to 19 bases. This CDR3 contains 15 residues. The chain's CDR3 is CASSPRQAPGNGYTF. In DNA, the CDR3 is TGTGCCAGCAGTCCCCGACAGGCCCCAGGGAATGGCTACACCTTC.

The chain recombines TRBV19 with TRBJ1-2; 7 bases align to TRBD1. The CDR3 runs to 16 residues. J gave up 0 bases and V 6 bases, and 10 bases lay outside the gene matches. The V gene's germline CDR1 is LNHDA and CDR2 SQIVND (reference sequence). CDR3 bases: TGTGCCAGTAGAACCGGGACAGCGACACCTAACTATGGCTACACCTTC. Protein: CASRTGTATPNYGYTF.

The genes are TRBV12-3 or TRBV12-4 and TRBJ1-1; the D gene is possibly TRBD1 (5 bases). Trimming stripped 6 bases from V and 4 bases from J, with 12 bases between. This CDR3 has 13 residues. The CDR3 nucleotides are TGTGCCAGCAGCCCTGGACATACCACTGAAGCTTTCTTT. Protein sequence: CASSPGHTTEAFF.

The gene calls are TRBV27 and TRBJ2-7; D ambiguous. The CDR3 contains 14 residues. CDR1 is MNHEY, CDR2 SMNVEV, per germline (reference sequence). V was clipped by 8 bases and J by 0 bases, with 14 bases between them. This chain's CDR3 is CASLNGATSYEQYV. CDR3 sequence (DNA): TGTGCCAGCCTCAACGGAGCGACCTCCTACGAGCAGTACGTC.

The chain is built from TRBV5-1 and TRBJ2-2; tentative D call: TRBD2 (5 bases). CDR1 is SGHRS, CDR2 YFSETQ, per germline. CDR3 length: 15 residues. Deletions cut 2 bases from V and 5 bases from J, with 13 bases between. CDR3 sequence: CASSLGLIFTGELFF. Written as DNA, the CDR3 is TGCGCCAGCAGCTTAGGACTCATCTTTACCGGGGAGCTGTTTTTT.

The J gene is TRBJ2-7, the V gene TRBV28; D ambiguous. Trimming removed 2 bases at V and 4 bases at J, with 9 bases between. Germline CDR1 is MDHEN and CDR2 is SYDVKM. This CDR3 contains 13 residues. The CDR3 reads CASSLRVPYEQYF. The CDR3 nucleotides read TGTGCCAGCAGTTTACGCGTGCCGTACGAGCAGTACTTC.

The table lists this clone with a few counts. The chain is built from TRBV4-1 and TRBJ1-5; TRBD1 matches at 9 bases. CDR3 length: 18 residues. Germline trimming cut 0 bases from V and 7 bases from J; bases unmatched to any gene: 13. Germline V lookup: CDR1 MGHRA, CDR2 YSYEKL. The CDR3 DNA is TGCGCCAGCAGCCAAGATTTGGACAGGGGAGGTTTGGGCCAGCCCCAGCATTTT. This gives the protein CASSQDLDRGGLGQPQHF.

Only a few counts were recorded for this clone. As DNA, the CDR3 is TGTGCCAGCAGTTTATCGCAGGGGTTGGGCTACACCTTC. It encodes CASSLSQGLGYTF. The chain joins TRBV28 to TRBJ1-2, with D possibly TRBD1 on 6 matching bases. CDR1 and CDR2 (germline): MDHEN, SYDVKM. Trimming pared 1 base from V and 8 bases from J, leaving 11 bases between. This CDR3 contains 13 residues.

The chain couples TRBV24-1 to TRBJ2-5, with a tentative D call TRBD1 (6 bases). Trimming took 3 bases from V and 1 from J, leaving 8 bases between them. The CDR3 covers 14 residues. The V gene's germline CDR1 is KGHDR and CDR2 SFDVKD. CDR3 coding DNA: TGTGCCACCAGTGATGAGACAGGCCAAGAGACCCAGTACTTC. Translating it yields CATSDETGQETQYF.

This clone occurred once. This rearrangement joins TRBV5-1 to TRBJ2-5, with a tentative D call TRBD2 (6 bases). Germline values: CDR1 SGHRS, CDR2 YFSETQ. The CDR3 totals 14 residues. The ends were cut back, 4 bases at V and 1 base at J, with 11 bases in the middle. The CDR3 DNA reads as TGCGCCAGCAGCCAGGGACTTCCCCAAGAGACCCAGTACTTC. It yields the protein CASSQGLPQETQYF.

This clone was seen only a few times. The chain is built from TRBV7-8 and TRBJ2-5; 10 bases agree with TRBD2. The CDR3 runs to 17 residues. The V segment lost 5 bases and the J segment 4 bases; nucleotides outside the gene matches: 13. CDR1 and CDR2 (germline): SGHVS, FQNEAQ. Here the CDR3 DNA reads TGTGCCAGCAGCCCGGCTTGGCTAGCGGGAGAGAGAGAGACCCAGTACTTC. This encodes CASSPAWLAGERETQYF.

The chain links TRBV7-6 to TRBJ1-6, with 7 positions matching TRBD1. The J segment lost 5 bases and the V segment lost 4 bases, leaving 5 bases of the junction unmatched. Germline CDR1 and CDR2: SGHVS and FNYEAQ. This CDR3 has 15 residues. The CDR3 coding sequence is TGTGCCAGCAGCTGGAAGGGGGCCGATAATTCACCCCTCCACTTT. Translated, it gives CASSWKGADNSPLHF. The whole variable domain, filled in from reference TRBV7-6 and TRBJ1-6, reads GAGVSQSPRYKVTKRGQDVALRCDPISGHVSLYWYRQALGQGPEFLTYFNYEAQQDKSGLPNDRFSAERPEGSISTLTIQRTEQRDSAMYRCASSWKGADNSPLHFGNGTRLTVT.

V and J are TRBV28 and TRBJ1-2, with a weak D call TRBD1 (6 bases). This CDR3 spans 16 amino acids. The V gene lost 2 bases and the J gene lost 7 bases, with 20 bases spanning the gap. CDR1 MDHEN and CDR2 SYDVKM come from the germline V gene. The CDR3 sequence: CASSLGGAIGVSGYTF. The CDR3 DNA follows: TGTGCCAGCAGTTTAGGGGGGGCGATAGGGGTTAGTGGCTACACCTTC.

The genes are TRBV19 and TRBJ1-2; perhaps TRBD1 as D (5 bases). Germline V gene data show CDR1 as LNHDA and CDR2 as SQIVND (reference sequence). The CDR3 is made up of 15 amino acids. Trimming removed 6 bases at V and 3 bases at J, with 17 bases between. The CDR3 loop reads CASSRRGREDYGYTF. The CDR3 nucleotides read TGTGCCAGTAGCCGAAGGGGCAGGGAAGACTATGGCTACACCTTC.